This T cell receptor (beta chain) appears in the sequencing data of a study of regulatory T cells in long-lasting Graves disease listed by TCRdb under 2021. Describing the broader study: Newly diagnosed Graves' disease patients had taken antithyroid drugs for less than 3 months. Persistent Graves' disease patients were compared with newly diagnosed Graves' disease patients by peripheral blood TCR sequencing and RNA sequencing. The study was conducted in China and was registered as a clinical trial. A total of around 35 samples underwent TCR sequencing: about 13 from persistent and about 20 from newly diagnosed Graves' disease patients. What the work shows at the level of the full study, not this receptor alone: A larger number of public clonotypes was shared among persistent patients (around 2,500) than among newly diagnosed patients (about 990). As a limitation, the authors acknowledged that the small sample size may reduce accuracy. Because the primary lesion, thyroid tissue, could not be accessed, the study looked at peripheral blood alone. Compared with newly diagnosed patients, persistent Graves' disease patients had lower TCR Shannon entropy and fewer highly expanded clones, which suggests clonal expansion. Sequencing and analysis were limited to the TCR beta chain. Persistent disease showed preferential use of TRBV28, TRBJ1-2 and TRBJ2-5, whereas newly diagnosed disease favored TRBV20-1 and TRBJ2-1.

This clonotype came up many times. There is no known antigen for this receptor. The record has no base qualities; no much larger clone is one base away. Reading the label with the study, this specimen's time point is: newly diagnosed GD, antithyroid drugs for less than 3 months. RNA was extracted from PBMCs in TRIzol for both TCR sequencing and RNA sequencing. The diagnosis of Graves' disease followed American Thyroid Association guidelines. Patients for the study were recruited at an endocrinology department in Xi'an, China. From each patient, nine milliliters of peripheral blood was collected into an EDTA anticoagulant tube. Ficoll Paque Plus density gradient separation was used to isolate PBMCs, and no additional T cell sorting was done. An Agilent 2100 Bioanalyzer and agarose gel were used to check RNA quality, and a NanoDrop 2000 was used to measure RNA concentration. The protocol used for the library was multiplex PCR. The instrument given in TCRdb is Illumina HiSeq 4000. iRepertoire HTBI primers and Arm-PCR amplification of CDR3 regions were used to construct TCR beta libraries. Gel purification was performed on PCR products prior to sequencing. Per the original workflow: A total of fewer than 80 TRBV and 14 TRBJ segments were identified across samples and were used for gene usage analysis of CDR3 amino acid clonotypes. Filtered high-quality paired reads were merged into contigs using COPE and FqMerger. Contigs were aligned with BLAST to IMGT TRBV, TRBD and TRBJ reference genes, and CDR3 was defined per IMGT. Highly expanded clones were defined as clonotypes with a frequency above 0.1%. Shannon entropy was used to measure repertoire diversity, and the Gini coefficient was used to measure V-J evenness. A clonotype was considered public if more than one individual shared it. TCRdb handled the public reads itself, with Q25 trimming in fastp and clone calling in MiXCR, and kept productive beta chains. Entries that share a CDR3 protein sequence are merged under the most common genes and DNA. V and J calls and clone size were set by TCRdb, not the authors. Counted in this sample were a few hundred thousand distinct CDR3 sequences; roughly 12% of them appeared once. The ten largest clonotypes hold around 18% of the sample.

CDR1 and CDR2 are drawn from the germline V gene (reference sequence): DFQATT, SNEGSKA. Measured from the cysteine to the phenylalanine, the CDR3 is 15 residues long. Just CDR3 DNA is preserved here, 45 bases in frame from base 1. From V the trimming removes 3 bases and from J it removes 0 bases, while the gene matches leave 4 bases of the junction unaccounted for. Another study also made use of these data, one on T cells in Graves' hyperthyroidism and ophthalmopathy. As the second publication notes: Stable Graves' hyperthyroidism was defined as no progression to ophthalmopathy during 18 months of follow-up. Hyperthyroidism patients were newly diagnosed, had a disease duration of under 2 months, and were aged 18 to 65 years. Any patient with an uncontrolled infection, another autoimmune disease, pregnancy or lactation was excluded. Diagnoses were based on clinical symptoms, serum thyroxine and TRAb, thyroid ultrasound and orbital computed tomography. The first round of RT-PCR for the TCR CDR3 was performed with the HTBI primer set and the Qiagen OneStep RT-PCR kit. Most expanded thyroid clonotypes (frequency above 0.001) were also detected in blood, suggesting blood repertoires may reflect thyroid immune responses. Ophthalmopathy was separated from stable hyperthyroidism by a 13 V-J signature model, with roughly 88% sensitivity and about 84% specificity obtained in cross-validation and 80%/75% obtained in testing. During validation, the model predicted progression to ophthalmopathy a median of approximately 6.5 months ahead of onset, with approximately 71% sensitivity and around 73% specificity. A discovery cohort of about a hundred patients, approximately 45 with Graves' ophthalmopathy and 57 with stable Graves' hyperthyroidism, was used to find distinguishing TCR V-J signatures. Prospective prediction of ophthalmopathy was tested in an independent validation cohort of 18 to 20 hyperthyroidism patients and 15 to 17 patients who later progressed to ophthalmopathy. The 90 to 100 discovery patients were randomly split 7:3 into training and test sets. Thyroid tissue and blood T-cell repertoires from six Graves' hyperthyroidism patients were also compared in the study. Following sampling, methimazole starting at 30 mg daily was given to hyperthyroidism patients, and high-dose intravenous methylprednisolone was given to ophthalmopathy patients. Libraries were constructed in a second round of multiplex PCR, after which size selection and purification were carried out. Sequencing of the libraries was done on an Illumina HiSeq2000 using paired-end 100 bp reads. SOAPnuke was used to process the raw data, throwing out any read that contained adapters or uncalled bases, had a mean Phred below 15, or lacked an exact constant-primer or identifier match. High-quality paired reads were merged using COPE v1.2.5, and each unique nucleotide sequence was defined as a clonotype. MiTCR v1.1 was used to align clonotypes to the IMGT TRBV, TRBD and TRBJ reference segments. The analysis included only V-J combinations with a frequency above 0.0001, which together covered roughly 99% of the repertoires. A TCS score was defined as the ratio between F50 (clonal expansion) and ExV (chaos), using BLOSUM62-based TCRdist between CDR3 peptides within each V-J. Welch's t-statistics and random forest reduced 450 to 600 V-J features to roughly 13, which were used in a naive Bayes classifier (R e1071). Sample size was not statistically predetermined, and investigators were not blinded to group allocation. TCR Vbeta CDR3 sequencing of 140 or so peripheral blood samples (over 40 ophthalmopathy, 75 to 85 hyperthyroidism and roughly 17 progressor patients) is reported in the paper.

The V and J genes are TRBV20-1 and TRBJ2-2; the junction holds 7 bases that match TRBD1. The sample in question was peripheral blood mononuclear cells (PBMCs), obtained at new diagnosis, from a patient treated with antithyroid drugs. This receptor was obtained from a woman younger than 35 with Graves disease. Donor details come from another sample of the same person, matched by shared clones. The CDR3 region reads CSASAQGANTGELFF. The DNA is TGCAGTGCTAGTGCCCAGGGGGCGAACACCGGGGAGCTGTTTTTT.